The 17 T cell receptor beta chains reported below all come from one sample, sequenced in a study of T cell repertoires in cytomegalovirus infection. In TCRdb, the reads were re-called with MiXCR into one record per CDR3 protein. Altogether approximately 990,000 distinct CDR3 sequences are present, about a third being singletons, with the ten largest covering about 14%. Their recognized antigens are unknown. This material consisted of cultured CD8+ T cells from PBMCs, taken from culture after CMV antigen stimulation. These receptors were taken from a human donor in good health (CMV status not recorded). Some clones in this sample may be carry-over from other donors' samples.

The chain combines TRBV6-6 with TRBJ2-1, with a tentative D call TRBD1 (6 bases). Germline values: CDR1 MNHNY, CDR2 SVGAGI (reference sequence). The CDR3 extends over 16 amino acids. The germline V and J ends were trimmed by 5 bases and 3 bases, with 17 bases remaining between them. Here the CDR3 reads CASSGFRGPLYNEQFF. Here the CDR3 DNA reads TGTGCCAGCAGTGGCTTCAGGGGACCCCTCTACAATGAGCAGTTCTTC.

This clonotype was observed a few times. The rearrangement uses TRBV2 and TRBJ1-5, with D maybe TRBD1 (5 bases). The CDR3 is 15 residues long. Germline V gives CDR1 SNHLY, CDR2 FYNNEI. Trimming cost V 5 bases and J 0 bases, with 11 bases left between them. The CDR3 loop is CASSPGIFSNQPQHF. As DNA, the CDR3 is TGTGCCAGCAGTCCAGGGATATTTAGCAATCAGCCCCAGCATTTT.

V is TRBV6-5 and J is TRBJ2-2; D not resolved. V was shortened by 0 bases and J by 1 base, with 6 bases between the two germline ends. Per the germline V gene, CDR1 is MNHEY and CDR2 is SVGAGI. The CDR3 extends over 15 amino acids. Here the CDR3 reads CASSYSVVNTGELFF. In nucleotides, the CDR3 is TGTGCCAGCAGTTACTCGGTAGTGAACACCGGGGAGCTGTTTTTT.

V usage is TRBV6-6 and J usage is TRBJ2-1; the match to TRBD2 covers 7 bases. Losses at the gene ends were 5 bases for V and 6 bases for J; bases not matched to a gene: 13. This CDR3 has 16 amino acids. Germline lookup yields CDR1 MNHNY and CDR2 SVGAGI (reference sequence). The CDR3 loop reads CASSSCRAGGCNEQFF. The CDR3 nucleotides read TGTGCCAGCAGTAGTTGCCGGGCCGGGGGGTGCAATGAGCAGTTCTTC.

The sample holds many counts of this clonotype. V usage is TRBV6-1 and J usage is TRBJ1-3; no clear D gene. The CDR3 runs to 14 residues. Trimming shortened V by 6 bases and J by 2 bases, and 11 bases separated the two germline ends. CDR1 and CDR2 (germline): MNHNS, SASEGT. CDR3 protein: CASRADGTGNTIYF. CDR3 coding DNA: TGTGCCAGCAGGGCCGACGGAACTGGAAACACCATATATTTT.

The chain combines TRBV7-6 with TRBJ2-1, with D tentatively TRBD2 (6 bases). CDR1 and CDR2 (germline): SGHVS, FNYEAQ. CDR3 length equals 16 residues. Trimming stripped 2 bases from V and 7 bases from J, with 18 bases between. This chain's CDR3 is CASSLLGGGARNEQFF. CDR3 coding DNA: TGTGCCAGCAGCTTACTGGGGGGTGGGGCCCGGAATGAGCAGTTCTTC.

This clonotype came up a few times. The CDR3 reads CASSPQGLADTQYF. The DNA of the CDR3 is TGTGCCAGCAGCCCCCAGGGGCTGGCAGATACGCAGTATTTT. The V call is TRBV7-9, the J call TRBJ2-3; possible D gene TRBD1, 6 bases. The CDR3 totals 14 residues. V was cut by 5 bases and J by 4 bases, with 13 bases left in between. Germline CDR1 and CDR2: SEHNR and FQNEAQ (reference sequence).

This clonotype was detected only a few times. This chain uses TRBV6-4 with TRBJ2-1; D perhaps matches TRBD1 (6 bases). With 1 base removed from V and 6 bases from J, the gap between germline ends came to 13 bases. CDR3 length equals 15 residues. Germline V gene sequence: CDR1 MRHNA, CDR2 SNTAGT. CDR3 in amino acids: CASSDYPGEINEQFF. Written as DNA, the CDR3 is TGTGCCAGCAGTGACTATCCAGGGGAAATCAATGAGCAGTTCTTC.

The sample holds a few counts of this clonotype. The chain recombines TRBV27 with TRBJ2-1, with 7 bases fitting TRBD2. Germline CDR1 reads MNHEY; CDR2 reads SMNVEV (reference sequence). Unmatched junction bases numbered 9, after V lost 8 bases and J lost 5 bases. The length of the CDR3 is 14 residues. The CDR3: CASAPGTNHNEQFF. The DNA of the CDR3 is TGTGCCAGCGCCCCAGGGACTAACCACAATGAGCAGTTCTTC.

This chain uses TRBV24-1 with TRBJ2-2; D is unclear. Trimming pared 6 bases from V and 6 bases from J, leaving 25 bases between. This CDR3 is built from 18 residues. Germline lookup yields CDR1 KGHDR and CDR2 SFDVKD. For the CDR3, the DNA is TGTGCCACCAGTTCCCCGTTTCGGGCAGGTTTGGGCGCCGGGGAGCTGTTTTTT. Translated, it gives CATSSPFRAGLGAGELFF.

This clonotype was recorded at least ten times. This rearrangement joins TRBV7-8 to TRBJ2-1; D gene unclear. Germline V gene lookup returns CDR1 SGHVS and CDR2 FQNEAQ. Trimming took 5 bases from V and 7 from J, leaving 9 bases between them. The CDR3 runs to 12 residues. The DNA of the CDR3 is TGTGCCAGCAGCGCCCAGGTTAATGAGCAGTTCTTC. Translation: CASSAQVNEQFF.

This clonotype was seen repeatedly, ten times or more. V and J are TRBV7-2 and TRBJ2-5; no definite D call. Trimming took 0 bases from V and 1 from J, leaving 9 bases between them. The CDR3 runs 15 residues. Germline assignment: CDR1 SGHTA and CDR2 FQGNSA. This CDR3 is CASSLAGYSQETQYF. In DNA, the CDR3 is TGTGCCAGCAGCTTAGCGGGGTACTCCCAAGAGACCCAGTACTTC.

This chain links TRBV11-2 with TRBJ2-1; tentative D call: TRBD2 (5 bases). Trimming took 5 bases from V and 9 from J, leaving 23 bases between them. In germline, CDR1 is SGHAT, CDR2 FQNNGV. This CDR3 is built from 16 residues. The CDR3 sequence: CASSPKRLRGYGEQFF. The CDR3 region has the DNA TGTGCCAGCAGCCCAAAGAGATTAAGAGGGTACGGTGAGCAGTTCTTC. Variable domain in full (rest from reference TRBV11-2 and TRBJ2-1): EAGVAQSPRYKIIEKRQSVAFWCNPISGHATLYWYQQILGQGPKLLIQFQNNGVVDDSQLPKDRFSAERLKGVDSTLKIQPAKLEDSAVYLCASSPKRLRGYGEQFFGPGTRLTVL.

Concerning this clonotype: The CDR3 ends on some other residue instead of the conserved phenylalanine or tryptophan, so this is likely a read error. The rearrangement uses TRBV20-1 and TRBJ1-1; possible D gene TRBD1, 5 bases. The V and J ends lost 6 bases and 4 bases respectively, with 9 bases between them. The CDR3 is made up of 11 amino acids. Germline V lookup: CDR1 DFQATT, CDR2 SNEGSKA (reference sequence). This CDR3 reads CSASQGTEAFL. DNA of the CDR3: TGCAGTGCCTCTCAGGGCACTGAAGCTTTCTTA.

The chain recombines TRBV7-6 with TRBJ1-2; D might be TRBD1 (6 bases). Germline V gives CDR1 SGHVS, CDR2 FNYEAQ. CDR3 size: 16 residues. V was cut by 3 bases and J by 2 bases, with 16 bases left in between. This chain's CDR3 is CASSLAPSGENYGYTF. CDR3 nucleotide sequence: TGTGCCAGCAGCTTGGCACCGTCAGGGGAGAACTATGGCTACACCTTC.

The chain employs TRBV7-6 and TRBJ1-1; 9 positions agree with TRBD1. Per germline, CDR1 SGHVS and CDR2 FNYEAQ. The CDR3 spans 13 residues. J lost 7 bases, V lost 5 bases, and 5 bases had no gene match. The CDR3 loop reads CASSPGTGLEAFF. The CDR3 DNA follows: TGTGCCAGCAGCCCCGGGACAGGGCTTGAAGCTTTCTTT.

J is TRBJ1-1 and V is TRBV4-3; D is uncertain. Germline CDR1 is LGHNA and CDR2 is YSLEER. The V end was cut by 0 bases, the J end by 4 bases, with 9 bases between. The CDR3 contains 14 residues. The CDR3 is CASSQDRWITEAFF. CDR3 DNA: TGCGCCAGCAGCCAAGATCGCTGGATCACTGAAGCTTTCTTT.